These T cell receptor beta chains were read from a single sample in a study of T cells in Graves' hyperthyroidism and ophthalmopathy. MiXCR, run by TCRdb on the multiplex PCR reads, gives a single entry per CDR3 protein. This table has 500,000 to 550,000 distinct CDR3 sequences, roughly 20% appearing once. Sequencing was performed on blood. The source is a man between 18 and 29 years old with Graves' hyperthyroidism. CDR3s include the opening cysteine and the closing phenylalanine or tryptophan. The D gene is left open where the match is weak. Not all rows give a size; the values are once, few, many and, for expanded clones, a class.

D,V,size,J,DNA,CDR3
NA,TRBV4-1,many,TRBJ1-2,TGCGCCAGCAGCCAAAAAGGGGCGGGGGACTATGGCTACACCTTC,CASSQKGAGDYGYTF
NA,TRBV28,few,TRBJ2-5,TGTGCCAGCCTGGATCCCGGGGGAGCAACCCAGTACTTC,CASLDPGGATQYF
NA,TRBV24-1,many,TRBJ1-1,TGTGCCACCGGCGGGCGGAACACTGAAGCTTTCTTT,CATGGRNTEAFF
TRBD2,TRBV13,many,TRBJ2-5,TGTGCCAGCAGCACAAAAGCGGGGTTTGAGAAGACCCAGTACTTC,CASSTKAGFEKTQYF
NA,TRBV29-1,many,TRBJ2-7,TGCAGCGTTGAAGAGTTTCGCGACTTC,CSVEEFRDF
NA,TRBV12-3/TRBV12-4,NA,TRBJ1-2,TGTGCCAGCAGACCCCGGGACACCTATGGCTACACCTTC,CASRPRDTYGYTF
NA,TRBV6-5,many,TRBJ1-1,TGTGCCAGCAGTTATATTCTGAACACTGAAGCTTTCTTT,CASSYILNTEAFF
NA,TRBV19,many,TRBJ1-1,TGTGCCAGTAGTATAGGGAACGCCGGACAGACTGAAGCTTTCTTT,CASSIGNAGQTEAFF
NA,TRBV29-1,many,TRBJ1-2,TGTAGCGTTCGAAGTCCCGGCTACACCTTC,CSVRSPGYTF
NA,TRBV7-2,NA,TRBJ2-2,TGTGCCAGCAGCTTAGGAGGCGCGCGGGCCGGGGAGCTGTTTTTT,CASSLGGARAGELFF
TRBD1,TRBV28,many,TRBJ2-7,TGTGCCAGCGCCGACAGGGCCTACGAGCAGTACTTC,CASADRAYEQYF
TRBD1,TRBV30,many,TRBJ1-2,TGTGCCTGGAGTCGGACAGGGGTAGGCTACACCTTC,CAWSRTGVGYTF
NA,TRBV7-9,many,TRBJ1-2,TGTGCCAGCAGGGCTACTGGGGGGGCGGACTATGGCTACACCTTC,CASRATGGADYGYTF
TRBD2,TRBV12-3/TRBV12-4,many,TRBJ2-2,TGTGCCAGCAGTACCTGGCTAGCGGACACCGGGGAGCTGTTTTTT,CASSTWLADTGELFF
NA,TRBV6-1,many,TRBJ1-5,TGTGCCAGCACCTCAGACCCATCACCGCAGCCCCAGCATTTT,CASTSDPSPQPQHF
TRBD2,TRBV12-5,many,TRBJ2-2,TGTGCTAGTGGTCGGTTTAGCGGGGGGGCGGGTGCGAACACCGGGGAGCTGTTTTTT,CASGRFSGGAGANTGELFF
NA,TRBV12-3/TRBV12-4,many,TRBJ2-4,TGTGCCAGCAGTTTGCCCAAAAACATTCAGTACTTC,CASSLPKNIQYF
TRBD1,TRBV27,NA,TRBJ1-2,TGTGCCAGCAGTTCCGGGACAGGGGGCTTTGACTATGGCTACACCTTC,CASSSGTGGFDYGYTF
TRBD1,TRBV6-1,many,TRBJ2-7,TGTGCCAGCACCCCCTCCCCGGACAGGTCTGCTTACGAGCAGTACTTC,CASTPSPDRSAYEQYF
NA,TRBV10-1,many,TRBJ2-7,TGCGCCAGCAGTGATACATACCCAGAGACGCAGTACTTC,CASSDTYPETQYF
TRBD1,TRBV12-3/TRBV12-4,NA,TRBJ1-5,TGTGCCAGCAGTTTAGAATCAGGGGGGGGATATAGCAATCAGCCCCAGCATTTT,CASSLESGGGYSNQPQHF
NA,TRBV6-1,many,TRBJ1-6,TGTGCCAGCAGAGAGATGGGCAGGGCGAATTCACCCCTCCACTTT,CASREMGRANSPLHF